Following are 16 T cell receptor beta chains from one sample sequenced in a study of neoadjuvant anti-PD-1 for oral cavity cancer. The repertoire was sequenced with immunoSEQ multiplex PCR; TCRdb's copy has only in-frame clones and lacks some. The sample contains tens of thousands of clones, 80% to 90% of which appear only once. Sequencing was performed on PBMCs, taken before nivolumab (anti-PD-1) treatment. The source of these receptors is a person between 40 and 79 years old with oral cavity squamous cell carcinoma.

This chain joins TRBV5-4 and TRBJ2-7; 7 nucleotides agree with TRBD1. This CDR3 comprises 13 residues. The V gene end was trimmed by 4 bases and the J gene end by 2 bases; junction bases not matched to a gene: 3. Germline V gene data show CDR1 as SGHNT and CDR2 as YYREEE (reference sequence). The CDR3 DNA follows: TGTGCCAGCAGCATTGACAGGGCCTACGAGCAGTACTTC. Translated, it gives CASSIDRAYEQYF.

The chain has TRBV27 and TRBJ2-1, with a weak D call TRBD1 (6 bases). Germline-derived CDR1 and CDR2 are MNHEY and SMNVEV (reference sequence). The CDR3 sequence is 15 residues long. Trimming pared 5 bases from V and 4 bases from J, leaving 15 bases between. This CDR3 is CASSATGTIYNEQFF. CDR3 coding DNA: TGTGCCAGCAGTGCCACAGGGACAATATACAATGAGCAGTTCTTC.

The chain combines TRBV5-6 with TRBJ1-6, with TRBD1 as a possible D gene (6 bases). CDR3 size: 15 residues. Germline loops: CDR1 SGHDT, CDR2 YYEEEE. Trimming pared 5 bases from V and 7 bases from J, leaving 16 bases between. The CDR3, as DNA: TGTGCCAGCAGTCCTGGGGGGCGGGGCAATTCACCCCTCCACTTT. It yields the protein CASSPGGRGNSPLHF.

The chain employs TRBV7-3 and TRBJ1-4; no clear D gene. Deletions cut 2 bases from V and 8 bases from J, with 9 bases between. Looked up from germline, CDR1 is SGHTA and CDR2 is FQGTGA. The CDR3 runs to 13 residues. CDR3 bases: TGTGCCAGCAGCTTAGAGACGGGCGAAAAACTGTTTTTT. The encoded protein is CASSLETGEKLFF.

The chain joins TRBV5-1 to TRBJ2-4; TRBD2 aligns across 10 bases. This CDR3 is 17 amino acids long. Germline CDR1 is SGHRS and CDR2 is YFSETQ. The ends lost 0 bases at V and 7 bases at J; junction bases unmatched: 10. CDR3 DNA sequence: TGCGCCAGCAGCTTGGCCAAGTTGGCTAGCGGGAGTAACATTCAGTACTTC. The encoded protein is CASSLAKLASGSNIQYF.

Remarks on this clone: The junction shows a germline mismatch at one end, possibly a read error. The gene calls are TRBV7-9 and TRBJ1-4, with no clear D. The CDR3 covers 14 residues. Germline lookup yields CDR1 SEHNR and CDR2 FQNEAQ (reference sequence). CDR3 bases: TGTGCCAGCAGCCACCCCCTTACAAATGAGAAACTGTTTTTT. It is translated as CASSHPLTNEKLFF.

This clone has more than one count but fewer than ten. The rearrangement uses TRBV19 and TRBJ1-5; D is unclear. Germline V gives CDR1 LNHDA, CDR2 SQIVND (reference sequence). CDR3 length: 17 residues. V shed 5 bases and J shed 4 bases, with 21 bases lying between them. CDR3 in DNA: TGTGCCAGTAGTCCCCAGTGGTGGAGTAGGAGTAATCAGCCCCAGCATTTT. This translates into CASSPQWWSRSNQPQHF.

The V and J genes are TRBV28 and TRBJ2-3; 8 nucleotides line up with TRBD1. This CDR3 has 16 residues. The V gene's germline CDR1 is MDHEN and CDR2 SYDVKM. Trimming took 5 bases from V and 4 from J; bases not matched to a gene: 11. The CDR3 spells CASSPHPGTGADTQYF. In DNA, the CDR3 is TGTGCCAGCAGTCCCCACCCCGGGACAGGCGCAGATACGCAGTATTTT.

V is TRBV7-8 and J is TRBJ1-2, with D unresolved. Trimming pared 5 bases from V and 4 bases from J, leaving 14 bases between. This CDR3 is 14 amino acids long. The germline V gene encodes CDR1 SGHVS and CDR2 FQNEAQ. CDR3 sequence reads: CASSQNQLLYGYTF. The DNA of the CDR3 is TGTGCCAGCAGCCAGAACCAGCTCCTCTATGGCTACACCTTC.

The chain links TRBV6-5 to TRBJ2-1; no reliable D call. Germline CDR1 and CDR2: MNHEY and SVGAGI. The CDR3 contains 15 residues. The V and J ends lost 0 bases and 8 bases respectively, with 14 bases between them. CDR3 DNA: TGTGCCAGCAGTTACTCGTACGATATTGGCCATGAGCAGTTCTTC. This translates into CASSYSYDIGHEQFF.

This clone was observed once. The identical CDR3 is also encoded by other nucleotide sequences in the sample. The chain recombines TRBV6-4 with TRBJ2-2, with D hard to call. The CDR3 is 14 amino acids. Germline V lookup: CDR1 MRHNA, CDR2 SNTAGT. V was shortened by 4 bases and J by 1 base, with 7 bases between the two germline ends. CDR3 sequence: CASSAQENTGELFF. CDR3 bases: TGTGCCAGCAGTGCGCAAGAGAACACCGGGGAGCTGTTTTTT.

The rearrangement joins TRBV6-1 to TRBJ2-5; D unclear. This CDR3 region has 15 residues. Between the trimmed V and J ends, which lost 6 bases and 4 bases, there was a span of 18 bases. Germline V CDR1 and CDR2: MNHNS, SASEGT. CDR3 amino acids: CASSLTSIPGETQYF. CDR3 in DNA: TGTGCCAGCAGCCTCACTTCAATTCCAGGAGAGACCCAGTACTTC.

The rearrangement uses TRBV30 and TRBJ2-5; tentative D call: TRBD2 (6 bases). The germline V and J ends were trimmed by 1 base and 13 bases, with 19 bases remaining between them. The CDR3 consists of 13 residues. Germline V lookup: CDR1 GTSNPN, CDR2 SVGIG (reference sequence). The CDR3 DNA is TGTGCCTGGAGTGAAGGGACTCGGGGTCTGAGGTACTTC. Translation: CAWSEGTRGLRYF. The whole variable domain, remainder taken from reference TRBV30 and TRBJ2-5, is SQTIHQWPATLVQPVGSPLSLECTVEGTSNPNLYWYRQAAGRGLQLLFYSVGIGQISSEVPQNLSASRPQDRQFILSSKKLLLSDSGFYLCAWSEGTRGLRYFGPGTRLLVL.

The rearrangement joins TRBV9 to TRBJ1-2; D uncertain. CDR3 length: 14 amino acids. V shed 2 bases and J shed 0 bases, with 8 bases lying between them. CDR1 is SGDLS and CDR2 is YYNGEE in the germline V gene. CDR3 region: CASSVLSSNYGYTF. In DNA form, the CDR3 reads TGTGCCAGCAGCGTTCTGTCTTCTAACTATGGCTACACCTTC.

The chain employs TRBV11-3 and TRBJ1-3; 9 bases align to TRBD1. Germline loops: CDR1 SGHNT, CDR2 YENEEA. The J segment lost 6 bases and the V segment lost 4 bases, leaving 4 bases of the junction unmatched. CDR3 size: 14 residues. The CDR3 is CASSYRGPENTIYF. CDR3 sequence (DNA): TGTGCCAGCAGCTACAGGGGGCCGGAAAACACCATATATTTT.

The chain has TRBV6-5 and TRBJ2-7; 9 bases agree with TRBD2. The trim removed 6 bases at V and 5 bases at J, leaving 8 bases unmatched. CDR1 MNHEY and CDR2 SVGAGI come from the germline V gene. This CDR3 is built from 14 residues. CDR3: CASRPGTSTHEQYF. In DNA, the CDR3 is TGTGCCAGCAGGCCCGGGACTAGCACCCACGAGCAGTACTTC.